The entry that follows covers one T cell receptor (beta chain) sequence. The sample originates from a study of cytomegalovirus exposure and HLA in healthy donors. Donors were nominally healthy when sampled, though unrecorded immune exposures were likely. This CDR3 has 13 residues. The germline V gene encodes CDR1 MGHRA and CDR2 YSYEKL. Use of 60 Vbeta and 13 Jbeta primers characterized the PCR. Generated by immunoSEQ multiplex PCR, the TCRdb table keeps only in-frame clones and is missing some. The sample includes 120,000 or so clones, around 84% of them seen just once. The gene calls are TRBV4-1 and TRBJ2-5; D is uncertain. The J call is in doubt because the DNA end fits TRBJ2-7 better. This sequence originates from a woman aged 40 to 50 in good health and CMV-seronegative. The sequencing input was PBMCs. This CDR3 is CASSQVLAYEQYF. The CDR3 DNA follows: TGCGCCAGCAGCCAAGTTCTCGCGTACGAGCAGTACTTC.